The 3 T cell receptor beta chains in this list originate from one sample, sequenced in a study of radiotherapy plus CTLA-4 blockade in lung cancer. TCRdb's copy holds only in-frame clones and misses some; the assay was immunoSEQ multiplex PCR. This table holds about 87,000 clones, roughly 86% found once. Sequencing used peripheral blood, obtained from a patient treated with radiotherapy plus ipilimumab. The receptors derive from a human donor with non-small cell lung cancer that progressed on radiotherapy plus ipilimumab.

The CDR3 sequence: CASSPRQGYQPQHF. In DNA form, the CDR3 reads TGTGCCAGCAGCCCTAGACAGGGTTATCAGCCCCAGCATTTT. The rearrangement links TRBV28 to TRBJ1-5; 7 bases fit TRBD1. The CDR3 contains 14 residues. V lost 6 bases to trimming and J lost 5 bases; unmatched junction nucleotides: 7. CDR1 and CDR2 (germline): MDHEN, SYDVKM.

The rearrangement joins TRBV27 to TRBJ1-1; D not certain. This CDR3 spans 14 amino acids. From germline, CDR1 is MNHEY and CDR2 SMNVEV (reference sequence). V was trimmed by 4 bases and J by 0 bases, leaving 9 bases between them. The CDR3 sequence: CASSYNRVNTEAFF. The CDR3 DNA reads as TGTGCCAGCAGTTATAACAGAGTGAACACTGAAGCTTTCTTT.

The chain combines TRBV27 with TRBJ2-3; 10 bases fit TRBD2. In germline, CDR1 is MNHEY, CDR2 SMNVEV (reference sequence). The CDR3 totals 16 residues. With 3 bases clipped from V and 2 bases from J, the junction kept 5 bases outside the gene matches. In nucleotides, the CDR3 is TGTGCCAGCAGTTTGACACTAGCGGGATTCACAGATACGCAGTATTTT. Protein: CASSLTLAGFTDTQYF.